This passage covers 19 T cell receptor beta chains from one sample sequenced in a study of cytomegalovirus exposure and HLA in healthy donors. The PCR employed 60 Vbeta primers together with 13 Jbeta primers. Produced via immunoSEQ multiplex PCR; TCRdb's table is partial and in-frame only. Altogether around 190,000 clones are present, roughly 80% being singletons, with the ten largest covering roughly 3%. Sequenced input: PBMCs. All receptors come from a woman aged 25-40 years in good health and CMV-seronegative.

The chain links TRBV7-9 to TRBJ2-2; possibly TRBD1 for D (5 bases). The germline V gene has CDR1 SEHNR and CDR2 FQNEAQ (reference sequence). The CDR3 consists of 17 residues. Trimming stripped 5 bases from V and 7 bases from J, with 23 bases between. The DNA of the CDR3 is TGTGCCAGCAGCAACCACCTCTTGCAGGGCCGTAGCGGGGAGCTGTTTTTT. It codes for CASSNHLLQGRSGELFF.

As to this clone: One end of the junction does not line up with germline, which may come from a read error. This chain links TRBV7-9 with TRBJ2-7, with a tentative D call TRBD2 (5 bases). The CDR3 covers 12 residues. Germline V gene lookup returns CDR1 SEHNR and CDR2 FQNEAQ (reference sequence). CDR3 DNA sequence: TGTTCCAGCAGCTTAGGATCGGGAGAGCAGTACTTC. This codes for CSSSLGSGEQYF.

This clone was found a few times. The chain recombines TRBV9 with TRBJ2-5; 10 bases fit TRBD2. Looked up from germline, CDR1 is SGDLS and CDR2 is YYNGEE. The CDR3 sequence is 17 residues long. V shed 1 base and J 1 base; nucleotides not matched to a gene: 7. This CDR3 is CASSVTGSGGAQETQYF. The DNA of the CDR3 is TGTGCCAGCAGCGTAACCGGAAGCGGGGGGGCCCAAGAGACCCAGTACTTC.

The chain recombines TRBV19 with TRBJ1-5, with D uncertain. The length of the CDR3 is 17 residues. V was shortened by 6 bases and J by 3 bases, with 21 bases between the two germline ends. The germline gives CDR1 LNHDA, CDR2 SQIVND (reference sequence). CDR3 in DNA: TGTGCCAGTAGGCCGCCGGGAACCACTAAGGTCAATCAGCCCCAGCATTTT. Translating gives CASRPPGTTKVNQPQHF.

The chain is built from TRBV15 and TRBJ2-1; the D gene is possibly TRBD2 (5 bases). CDR3 length equals 17 residues. With 5 bases removed from V and 1 base from J, the gap between germline ends came to 18 bases. Germline V gene lookup returns CDR1 LNHNV and CDR2 YYDKDF (reference sequence). The CDR3 sequence: CATSGSIRDGSYNEQFF. The CDR3 nucleotides read TGTGCCACCAGCGGATCTATTCGGGATGGGTCCTACAATGAGCAGTTCTTC.

The genes are TRBV28 and TRBJ2-7; 8 bases are a match to TRBD2. Germline V gene data show CDR1 as MDHEN and CDR2 as SYDVKM. CDR3 length: 14 residues. Unmatched junction bases numbered 5, after V lost 5 bases and J lost 2 bases. CDR3 protein: CASSRTSRTYEQYF. The DNA for the CDR3 is TGTGCCAGCAGTCGGACTAGCAGAACCTACGAGCAGTACTTC.

V and J are TRBV7-8 and TRBJ2-1; 11 bases map to TRBD2. V was clipped by 2 bases and J by 2 bases; unmatched bases: 2. Germline CDR1 reads SGHVS; CDR2 reads FQNEAQ. The CDR3 sequence is 16 residues long. CDR3 in DNA: TGTGCCAGCAGCTTAAGGGGACTAGCGGCCTACAATGAGCAGTTCTTC. It encodes CASSLRGLAAYNEQFF.

Remarks on this clone: The junction and the germline gene differ at one end; a read error may be behind it. The chain links TRBV5-1 to TRBJ1-2, with a tentative D call TRBD1 (6 bases). The CDR3 loop spans 15 amino acids. Germline CDR1 reads SGHRS; CDR2 reads YFSETQ. CDR3 region: CASSWGGPTNYGYPF. The CDR3 nucleotides read TGCGCCAGCAGCTGGGGGGGCCCAACTAACTATGGCTACCCCTTC.

CDR3 amino acids: CASSLFGTYREQYF. The CDR3, as DNA: TGTGCCAGCAGTTTATTCGGGACTTACCGCGAGCAGTACTTC. The chain couples TRBV28 to TRBJ2-7; D might be TRBD2 (6 bases). Germline CDR1 is MDHEN and CDR2 is SYDVKM. The V gene lost 1 base and the J gene lost 6 bases, with 13 bases spanning the gap. This CDR3 comprises 14 residues.

The count of this clone is one. The V and J genes are TRBV5-1 and TRBJ2-2, with 10 bases fitting TRBD2. CDR1 SGHRS and CDR2 YFSETQ come from the germline V gene. The CDR3 runs to 16 residues. V shed 5 bases and J 2 bases; nucleotides not matched to a gene: 6. The CDR3 DNA sequence: TGCGCCAGCAGGGTCAGCGGGAGGGCTAACACCGGGGAGCTGTTTTTT. The encoded protein is CASRVSGRANTGELFF. Complete variable domain (other parts from reference TRBV5-1 and TRBJ2-2): KAGVTQTPRYLIKTRGQQVTLSCSPISGHRSVSWYQQTPGQGLQFLFEYFSETQRNKGNFPGRFSGRQFSNSRSEMNVSTLELGDSALYLCASRVSGRANTGELFFGEGSRLTVL.

J is TRBJ2-7 and V is TRBV6-6, with a tentative D call TRBD1 (6 bases). CDR3 length: 14 residues. Trimming pared 4 bases from V and 1 base from J, leaving 11 bases between. The germline gives CDR1 MNHNY, CDR2 SVGAGI (reference sequence). The CDR3 sequence is CASSFTGSSYEQYF. In DNA form, the CDR3 reads TGTGCCAGCAGTTTTACAGGGAGTTCCTACGAGCAGTACTTC.

The chain uses TRBV2 and TRBJ2-3; 8 positions match TRBD2. Germline CDR1 and CDR2: SNHLY and FYNNEI. CDR3 size: 15 residues. Trimming at V came to 3 bases and at J to 0 bases, leaving 2 bases not matched to a gene. This chain's CDR3 is CASSDLAGSTDTQYF. The CDR3 coding sequence is TGTGCCAGCAGTGATTTAGCGGGGAGCACAGATACGCAGTATTTT.

A word on this clone: Sequence at one end of the junction differs from germline and may be a read error. The chain joins TRBV7-4 to TRBJ1-4; TRBD1 agrees at 9 bases. In germline, CDR1 is SGHVT, CDR2 SQSDAQ. There are 15 residues in the CDR3. The CDR3 DNA reads TGTGCCAGCGGCTTAGACCGGGACAGGGATCGCAAACTGTTTTTT. Amino acid sequence: CASGLDRDRDRKLFF.

This clone was seen a few times. This rearrangement joins TRBV7-3 to TRBJ1-1; D call uncertain. This CDR3 has 13 amino acids. Germline-derived CDR1 and CDR2 are SGHTA and FQGTGA. The V and J ends lost 2 bases and 1 base respectively, with 5 bases between them. The CDR3 DNA reads TGTGCCAGCAGCTTACTAGGGAACACTGAAGCTTTCTTT. It translates to CASSLLGNTEAFF.

The V and J genes are TRBV6-1 and TRBJ2-3, with D hard to call. V lost 2 bases and J 0 bases, leaving 9 bases between the germline ends. The CDR3 sequence is 15 residues long. Germline CDR1 and CDR2: MNHNS and SASEGT. The CDR3 loop reads CASSEPRFSTDTQYF. DNA of the CDR3: TGTGCCAGCAGTGAACCCCGTTTCAGCACAGATACGCAGTATTTT.

The rearrangement joins TRBV5-6 to TRBJ1-5; D is unclear. The V end lost 0 bases, the J end lost 3 bases, and 16 bases lay between the germline ends. This CDR3 spans 17 amino acids. Looked up from germline, CDR1 is SGHDT and CDR2 is YYEEEE. CDR3 region: CASSLALVGSLNQPQHF. CDR3 DNA sequence: TGTGCCAGCAGCTTGGCCCTGGTTGGTTCACTCAATCAGCCCCAGCATTTT.

The V call is TRBV7-9, the J call TRBJ1-2; 9 positions match TRBD1. J was trimmed by 8 bases and V by 7 bases; bases with no gene match: 14. Germline V gene sequence: CDR1 SEHNR, CDR2 FQNEAQ (reference sequence). The CDR3 loop spans 15 amino acids. The CDR3 region has the DNA TGTGCCAGCACCCTGGCGGGACAGGGCTTATTGGGCTACACCTTC. Translating gives CASTLAGQGLLGYTF. Using reference TRBV7-9 and TRBJ1-2 for the parts outside the CDR3, the full variable domain is DTGVSQNPRHKITKRGQNVTFRCDPISEHNRLYWYRQTLGQGPEFLTYFQNEAQLEKSRLLSDRFSAERPKGSFSTLEIQRTEQGDSAMYLCASTLAGQGLLGYTFGSGTRLTVV.

The chain links TRBV5-4 to TRBJ2-5, with D possibly matching TRBD2 (6 bases). CDR1 is SGHNT and CDR2 is YYREEE in the germline V gene (reference sequence). This CDR3 comprises 17 residues. V was shortened by 4 bases and J by 5 bases, with 24 bases between the two germline ends. CDR3: CASSPSPTRKGSETQYF. CDR3 in DNA: TGTGCCAGCAGCCCATCCCCGACTAGGAAGGGTTCTGAGACCCAGTACTTC. The variable domain in full, with the rest retrieved from reference TRBV5-4 and TRBJ2-5, is ETGVTQSPTHLIKTRGQQVTLRCSSQSGHNTVSWYQQALGQGPQFIFQYYREEENGRGNFPPRFSGLQFPNYSSELNVNALELDDSALYLCASSPSPTRKGSETQYFGPGTRLLVL.

V gene TRBV19 combines with J gene TRBJ1-5; TRBD1 matches 9 bases. V shed 8 bases and J 2 bases; nucleotides not matched to a gene: 7. CDR1 and CDR2 (germline): LNHDA, SQIVND (reference sequence). The CDR3 spans 15 residues. CDR3 amino acids: CASEYRGPGNQPQHF. The CDR3 nucleotides read TGTGCCAGTGAATACAGGGGGCCGGGCAATCAGCCCCAGCATTTT.